Listed here are 23 T cell receptor beta chains from one sample, sequenced in a study of graft-versus-host responses after intestinal transplantation (dated by TCRdb to about 2021). Their antigens are not known. The time point label here, explained by the study, means: cells obtained before transplantation from donor or recipient. Receptors were amplified or captured by the immunoSEQ multiplex PCR assay. TCRdb carries this immuneACCESS record with in-frame sequences only. Its versions omit some clonotypes, under half of them owing to an unresolved V gene in the studies checked, with the rest unexplained. The sample table holds approximately 110,000 clones, of which 90% to 95% were seen once. Roughly 1.2% of the sample comes from the top ten. Sequencing used unstimulated CD8+ T cells sorted from spleen or lymph node cells, obtained before transplant. The receptors come from a human donor who was the organ donor for an intestinal transplant.

The CDR3 region is CASSPSLAVTGELFF. CDR3 in DNA: TGTGCCAGCAGCCCCTCTCTAGCGGTTACCGGGGAGCTGTTTTTT. The chain joins TRBV7-7 to TRBJ2-2, with 7 bases that match TRBD2. There are 15 residues in the CDR3. Germline lookup yields CDR1 SSHAT and CDR2 FNYEAQ (reference sequence). V was pared by 5 bases and J by 5 bases, with 8 bases of the junction left unmatched.

The table lists this clone with a count of one. The rearrangement links TRBV10-2 to TRBJ2-1, with 7 bases fitting TRBD2. Losses at the gene ends were 7 bases for V and 0 bases for J; bases not matched to a gene: 3. The germline gives CDR1 WSHSY, CDR2 SAAADI. This CDR3 is built from 14 residues. As DNA, the CDR3 is TGCGCCAGCAAGCCTAGCGGCTCCTACAATGAGCAGTTCTTC. Encoded protein: CASKPSGSYNEQFF.

This clone was picked up one time. V is TRBV9 and J is TRBJ2-7; D is perhaps TRBD2 (6 bases). Trimming removed 7 bases at V and 3 bases at J, with 20 bases between. CDR3 length equals 15 residues. Germline V CDR1 and CDR2: SGDLS, YYNGEE. The DNA of the CDR3 is TGTGCCAGCTCCTCCGGCATTAGCGGAGTCTACGAGCAGTACTTC. Its protein is CASSSGISGVYEQYF.

The V gene is TRBV4-2, the J gene TRBJ1-1, with 7 bases lining up with TRBD1. The CDR3 has 17 amino acids. CDR1 LGHNA and CDR2 YNFKEQ come from the germline V gene. J gave up 4 bases and V 1 base, and 12 bases lay outside the gene matches. Here the CDR3 DNA reads TGTGCCAGCAGCCAAGCGATTGAGTACAGGGGAAGCACTGAAGCTTTCTTT. The encoded protein is CASSQAIEYRGSTEAFF.

This clone came up a few times. The V and J genes are TRBV6-4 and TRBJ2-1, with TRBD2 matching over 7 bases. CDR3 length: 15 residues. Germline V CDR1 and CDR2: MRHNA, SNTAGT. Trimming cost V 0 bases and J 8 bases; bases outside gene matches: 7. CDR3 DNA sequence: TGTGCCAGCAGTGACTCGGCGGGAGCGGCGGATGAGCAGTTCTTC. It codes for CASSDSAGAADEQFF.

This chain joins TRBV10-1 and TRBJ2-7; D gene unclear. The CDR3 loop spans 13 amino acids. Trimming took 5 bases from V and 2 from J, leaving 10 bases between them. Per the germline V gene, CDR1 is WNHNN and CDR2 is SYGVQD (reference sequence). This CDR3 is CASSMGITYEQYF. CDR3 DNA: TGCGCCAGCAGTATGGGCATCACCTACGAGCAGTACTTC.

The gene calls are TRBV9 and TRBJ2-3; the D gene could be TRBD1 or TRBD2 (5 bases each). CDR3 size: 16 residues. Germline-derived CDR1 and CDR2 are SGDLS and YYNGEE. Deletions cut 1 base from V and 6 bases from J, with 18 bases between. CDR3 DNA: TGTGCCAGCAGCGTATATCCGGGACCCCCTCCCGATACGCAGTATTTT. Protein: CASSVYPGPPPDTQYF.

The gene calls are TRBV4-1 and TRBJ1-2; TRBD1 matches at 8 bases. This CDR3 comprises 17 residues. The germline V gene has CDR1 MGHRA and CDR2 YSYEKL. With 0 bases clipped from V and 6 bases from J, the junction kept 12 bases outside the gene matches. CDR3 residues: CASSQDLSRTGTDGYTF. CDR3 sequence (DNA): TGCGCCAGCAGCCAAGATCTTAGCAGGACAGGGACGGATGGCTACACCTTC.

The chain has TRBV5-8 and TRBJ2-5; 8 nucleotides align to TRBD1. V trimming: 7 bases; J trimming: 4 bases; junction bases outside the gene matches: 6. The length of the CDR3 is 13 residues. The germline gives CDR1 SGHTS, CDR2 YDEGEE. CDR3 bases: TGTGCCAGCGACAGGGGTTTTGGAGAGACCCAGTACTTC. Encoded protein: CASDRGFGETQYF.

V usage is TRBV9 and J usage is TRBJ2-7; TRBD1 aligns across 7 bases. V lost 0 bases to trimming and J lost 3 bases; unmatched junction nucleotides: 9. The germline gives CDR1 SGDLS, CDR2 YYNGEE. CDR3 length equals 16 residues. The CDR3 bases are TGTGCCAGCAGCGTAGACTCACAGGGGAAAAACTACGAGCAGTACTTC. Its protein product is CASSVDSQGKNYEQYF.

The chain uses TRBV11-2 and TRBJ2-7; D gene uncertain. This CDR3 spans 11 amino acids. The ends were cut back, 6 bases at V and 6 bases at J, with 9 bases in the middle. Germline loops: CDR1 SGHAT, CDR2 FQNNGV. The CDR3 DNA sequence: TGTGCCAGCAGGAGAGCAGGCGAGCAGTACTTC. This encodes CASRRAGEQYF.

The rearrangement uses TRBV13 and TRBJ2-1; TRBD2 matches 10 bases. Germline values: CDR1 PRHDT, CDR2 FYEKMQ (reference sequence). The trim removed 5 bases at V and 10 bases at J, leaving 5 bases unmatched. The CDR3 runs 13 residues. The CDR3 bases are TGTGCCAGCAGCCACGGGACTAGCGTGGAGCAGTTCTTC. Translation gives CASSHGTSVEQFF.

This clone was observed a single time. This rearrangement joins TRBV7-9 to TRBJ2-2; the D call may be TRBD1 or TRBD2 (6 bases each). Germline V gene data show CDR1 as SEHNR and CDR2 as FQNEAQ (reference sequence). CDR3 length equals 18 residues. Trimming removed 2 bases from V and 7 bases from J, with 23 bases in between. DNA of the CDR3: TGTGCCAGCAGCTTACTGGCGTATGGGGGGCATCGTATCGGGGAGCTGTTTTTT. It codes for CASSLLAYGGHRIGELFF.

The genes are TRBV29-1 and TRBJ2-2; 8 bases fit TRBD1. CDR1 is SQVTM, CDR2 ANQGSEA, per germline. J was trimmed by 6 bases and V by 6 bases; bases with no gene match: 0. The CDR3 is 11 residues long. The DNA for the CDR3 is TGCAGCGTACAGGGGGCCGGGGAGCTGTTTTTT. Translation: CSVQGAGELFF.

The rearrangement links TRBV19 to TRBJ2-1; D may be TRBD2 (5 bases). CDR1 LNHDA and CDR2 SQIVND come from the germline V gene (reference sequence). This CDR3 has 18 amino acids. V was trimmed by 8 bases and J by 1 base, leaving 24 bases between them. CDR3 residues: CASAIPTAEAVSYNEQFF. CDR3 bases: TGTGCCAGTGCAATCCCCACAGCGGAGGCGGTATCCTACAATGAGCAGTTCTTC.

The rearrangement uses TRBV28 and TRBJ1-5; D is ambiguous. Germline assignment: CDR1 MDHEN and CDR2 SYDVKM. The V and J ends lost 6 bases and 0 bases respectively, with 12 bases between them. This CDR3 has 15 amino acids. The DNA for the CDR3 is TGTGCCAGCAGCAAGACCGGGTATAGCAATCAGCCCCAGCATTTT. Its translation is CASSKTGYSNQPQHF. The variable domain in full, completed from reference TRBV28 and TRBJ1-5, reads DVKVTQSSRYLVKRTGEKVFLECVQDMDHENMFWYRQDPGLGLRLIYFSYDVKMKEKGDIPEGYSVSREKKERFSLILESASTNQTSMYLCASSKTGYSNQPQHFGDGTRLSIL.

This chain uses TRBV21-1 with TRBJ2-7; the DNA was not compared with TRBD2, the D call given in the table. TRBV21-1 is deemed a pseudogene. The CDR3 has 16 amino acids. CDR3 bases: TGTGCCAGCAGCAAAGTCGGACTAGCGGGAGATACCGAGCAGTACTTC. It is translated as CASSKVGLAGDTEQYF.

The V and J genes are TRBV6-6 and TRBJ1-3, with D tentatively TRBD1 (5 bases). The CDR3 length is 15 residues. V was cut by 5 bases and J by 2 bases, with 13 bases left in between. Germline loops: CDR1 MNHNY, CDR2 SVGAGI (reference sequence). The CDR3 spells CASSPYQGTGNTIYF. The DNA for the CDR3 is TGTGCCAGCAGTCCTTATCAGGGAACTGGAAACACCATATATTTT.

V usage is TRBV7-9 and J usage is TRBJ2-1; D unresolved. Per germline, CDR1 SEHNR and CDR2 FQNEAQ (reference sequence). This CDR3 is 15 amino acids long. The ends were cut back, 2 bases at V and 4 bases at J, with 12 bases in the middle. CDR3 in amino acids: CASSLSEKRYNEQFF. The CDR3 DNA reads as TGTGCCAGCAGCTTAAGCGAGAAAAGGTACAATGAGCAGTTCTTC.

The genes are TRBV28 and TRBJ2-5; the D gene is possibly TRBD1 (6 bases). The CDR3 consists of 13 residues. Germline loops: CDR1 MDHEN, CDR2 SYDVKM. V lost 1 base and J lost 5, with 8 bases in between. The CDR3 is CASSLLRGETQYF. DNA of the CDR3: TGTGCCAGCAGTTTATTGAGGGGGGAGACCCAGTACTTC. The variable domain in full, completed from reference TRBV28 and TRBJ2-5, reads DVKVTQSSRYLVKRTGEKVFLECVQDMDHENMFWYRQDPGLGLRLIYFSYDVKMKEKGDIPEGYSVSREKKERFSLILESASTNQTSMYLCASSLLRGETQYFGPGTRLLVL.

The J gene is TRBJ2-1, the V gene TRBV27; a possible D gene is TRBD2 (6 bases). Germline CDR1 and CDR2: MNHEY and SMNVEV (reference sequence). The CDR3 covers 13 residues. V lost 1 base, J lost 6 bases, and 7 bases lay in between. CDR3 coding DNA: TGTGCCAGCAGTTTATGGCGGGGCAATGAGCAGTTCTTC. Its translation: CASSLWRGNEQFF.

The chain is built from TRBV15 and TRBJ1-1; no clear D gene. CDR3 size: 14 residues. Per the germline V gene, CDR1 is LNHNV and CDR2 is YYDKDF (reference sequence). The V gene lost 8 bases and the J gene lost 0 bases, with 13 bases spanning the gap. CDR3 sequence reads: CATSTGGMNTEAFF. In DNA, the CDR3 is TGTGCCACCTCCACCGGCGGAATGAACACTGAAGCTTTCTTT.

This chain joins TRBV11-2 and TRBJ2-4; no clear D. V gave up 1 base and J gave up 0 bases, with 13 bases separating them. CDR3 length: 17 residues. The germline gives CDR1 SGHAT, CDR2 FQNNGV. The CDR3 DNA is TGTGCCAGCAGCTTAGGTGGCCTCCAGCTAGCCAAAAACATTCAGTACTTC. Residues: CASSLGGLQLAKNIQYF.